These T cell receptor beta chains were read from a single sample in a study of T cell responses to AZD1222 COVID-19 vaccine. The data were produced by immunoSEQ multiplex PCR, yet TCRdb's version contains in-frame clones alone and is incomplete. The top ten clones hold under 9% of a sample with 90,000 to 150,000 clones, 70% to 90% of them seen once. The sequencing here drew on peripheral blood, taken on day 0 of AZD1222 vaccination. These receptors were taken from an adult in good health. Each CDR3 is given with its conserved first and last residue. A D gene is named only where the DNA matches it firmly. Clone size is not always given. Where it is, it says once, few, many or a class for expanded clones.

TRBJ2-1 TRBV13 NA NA TGTGCCAGCATGGATGGCTTGGTGGATGAGCAGTTCTTC CASMDGLVDEQFF
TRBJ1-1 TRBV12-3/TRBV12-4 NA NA TGTGCCAGCAGTTTTGGGATGAACACTGAAGCTTTCTTT CASSFGMNTEAFF
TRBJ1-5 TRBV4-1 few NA TGCGCCAGCAGCCACCAAGAATGGGGTAGCGGCAATCAGCCCCAGCATTTT CASSHQEWGSGNQPQHF
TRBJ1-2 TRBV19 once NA TGTGCCAGTAGTACGGACCTGAACTATGGCTACACCTTC CASSTDLNYGYTF
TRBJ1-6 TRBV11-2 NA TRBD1 TGTGCCAGCAGCCAGACAGGGAAACAACCTAATAATTCACCCCTCCACTTT CASSQTGKQPNNSPLHF
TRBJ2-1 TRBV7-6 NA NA TGTGCCAGCAGCCACAGGCGCCCCAGCGACCTTCTTTCCTACAATGAGCAGTTCTTC CASSHRRPSDLLSYNEQFF
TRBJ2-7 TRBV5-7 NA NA TGTGCCAGCAGCTTGGCCAAGGGGCGCCCCTACGAGCAGTACTTC CASSLAKGRPYEQYF
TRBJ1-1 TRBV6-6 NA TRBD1 TGTGCCAGCAGTAACCGGGACAGGATTGAAGCTTTCTTT CASSNRDRIEAFF
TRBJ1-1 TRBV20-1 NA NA TGCAGCCCGACTTCTGAAGCTTTCTTT CSPTSEAFF
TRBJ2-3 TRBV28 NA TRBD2 TGTGCCAGCAGTCCGGGACTAGCGGGAGGCGTAGATACGCAGTATTTT CASSPGLAGGVDTQYF
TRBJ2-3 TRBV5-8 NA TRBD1 TGTGCCAGCAGCTTGCGGCAGGGGGCGAGTCGAGATACGCAGTATTTT CASSLRQGASRDTQYF
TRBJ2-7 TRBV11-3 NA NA TGTGCCAGCAGCTTAACGAAACAGGCAGGTTTGTACTTC CASSLTKQAGLYF
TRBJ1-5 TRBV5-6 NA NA TGTGCCAGCAGCTCCTGGCCAGGGGGCAATCAGCCCCAGCATTTT CASSSWPGGNQPQHF
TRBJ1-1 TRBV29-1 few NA TGCAGTTCCGACGTAGATGAAGGAGCTTTCTTT CSSDVDEGAFF
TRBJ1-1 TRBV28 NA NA TGTGCCAGCAGTTTATTATACACTGAAGCTTTCTTT CASSLLYTEAFF
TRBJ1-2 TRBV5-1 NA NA TGCGCCAGCACCTCGGGCGCCGGCTATGGCTACACCTTC CASTSGAGYGYTF
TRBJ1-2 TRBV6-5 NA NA TGTGCCAGCAGTCGAAGACTGATAGGCTACACCTTC CASSRRLIGYTF
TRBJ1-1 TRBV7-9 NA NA TGTGCCAGCAGCCCCGAGTTGAACACTGAAGCTTTCTTT CASSPELNTEAFF
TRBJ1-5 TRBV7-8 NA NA TGTGCCAGTACACGGGATTATAGCAATCAGCCCCAGCATTTT CASTRDYSNQPQHF
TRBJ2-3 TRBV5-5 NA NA TGTGCCAGCAGCGCCACAGATACGCAGTATTTT CASSATDTQYF
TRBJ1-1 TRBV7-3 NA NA TGTGCCAGCAGCCCGATGGTACAGGGAGAAGCTTTCTTT CASSPMVQGEAFF
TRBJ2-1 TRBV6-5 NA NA TGTGCCAGCAGCCGTCCAGGGGCTGAGCAGTTCTTC CASSRPGAEQFF
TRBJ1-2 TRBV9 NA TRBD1 TGTGCCAGCAGCCCGAGGACAGGTTGGGAGGGCTACACCTTC CASSPRTGWEGYTF
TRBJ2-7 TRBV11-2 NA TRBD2 TGTGCCAGCAGCTCTTCTAGCGGGAGAGGGTACGAGCAGTACTTC CASSSSSGRGYEQYF
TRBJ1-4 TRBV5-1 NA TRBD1 TGCGCCAGCAGCAGACAGGGATTGGAGGAAAAACTGTTTTTT CASSRQGLEEKLFF
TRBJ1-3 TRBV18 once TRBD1 TGTGCCAGCTCACCAGACAGGGGGCGAAACACCATATATTTT CASSPDRGRNTIYF
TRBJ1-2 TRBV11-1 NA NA TGTGCCAGCAGCTTAGCGGGGGCTAACTATGGCTACACCTTC CASSLAGANYGYTF